Listed below are T cell receptor beta chains from one sample, sequenced in a study. One entry per CDR3 protein, called by TCRdb with MiXCR from the 5' RACE reads. The table includes under 45,000 distinct CDR3 sequences, around 28% detected once. The sample consisted of tumor-infiltrating memory CD4+ T cells sorted from the breast tumor. These receptors all come from a female donor with breast cancer. The CDR3 runs from the conserved cysteine through the conserved F or W. The D gene is left open where the match is weak. For some rows the clone size is stated as once, few or many, or as a class when expanded; others skip it.

j_call v_call d_call clone_size cdr3_nt cdr3_aa
TRBJ2-3 TRBV4-1 NA NA TGCGCCAGCAGCCAAGGCTCCGGGAAAGATACGCAGTATTTT CASSQGSGKDTQYF
TRBJ2-7 TRBV5-7 NA NA TGTGCCAGCAGCTTGGAGGGCAGCATCTACGAGCAGTACTTC CASSLEGSIYEQYF
TRBJ2-7 TRBV11-2 NA few TGTGCCAGCAGCCCCTCCGGAGCGGCAACGGGCTACGAGCAGTACTTC CASSPSGAATGYEQYF
TRBJ2-5 TRBV6-2/TRBV6-3 TRBD2 few TGTGCCAGCAGGGAACTAGCGGGAGGCCAAGAGACCCAGTACTTC CASRELAGGQETQYF
TRBJ2-1 TRBV5-1 NA medium-sized TGCGCCAGCAGCTTGAGGGGACCCCACAATGAGCAGTTCTTC CASSLRGPHNEQFF
TRBJ1-2 TRBV5-4 NA NA TGTGCCAGCAGCTTGGATGGGACAACGGGCTACACCTTC CASSLDGTTGYTF
TRBJ2-3 TRBV27 NA few TGTGCCAGCAGTTTGAATAATAGAGGGAGAACGCAGTATTTT CASSLNNRGRTQYF
TRBJ1-4 TRBV9 NA NA TGTGCCAGCACCCCGGGACAAGCTAATGAAAAACTGTTTTTT CASTPGQANEKLFF
TRBJ2-3 TRBV5-1 NA many TGCGCCAGCAGCCAGACTTCCTTCACAGATACGCAGTATTTT CASSQTSFTDTQYF
TRBJ2-7 TRBV10-1 TRBD1 NA TGCGCCAGCGGTGAGTCGACAGGGAACGAGCAGTACTTC CASGESTGNEQYF
TRBJ2-3 TRBV27 NA NA TGTGCCAGCAGTTCCCGGACAGATTCTAGCACAGATACGCAGTATTTT CASSSRTDSSTDTQYF
TRBJ1-2 TRBV5-6 NA few TGTGCCAGCAGCTTGGGGGTGGAGCCAGTTCCATCATCATATGGCTACACCTTC CASSLGVEPVPSSYGYTF
TRBJ2-7 TRBV20-1 NA few TGCAGTGCTCGCCCCGGTTCCCGCGCCCTCGAGCAGTACTTC CSARPGSRALEQYF
TRBJ2-2 TRBV4-3 TRBD2 medium-sized TGCGCCAGCAGCCAAGATACGGGGAGGGCCGGGGAGCTGTTTTTT CASSQDTGRAGELFF
TRBJ2-2 TRBV9 TRBD1 NA TGTGCCAGCAGCCCCGGACAGGGGTTCGGGGAGCTGTTTTTT CASSPGQGFGELFF
TRBJ2-1 TRBV5-1 NA few TGCGCCAGCAGCATAATTGCGGCTTCAGGGGGGGGTCCCAATGAGCAGTTCTTC CASSIIAASGGGPNEQFF
TRBJ1-1 TRBV27 NA few TGTGCCAGCAGGGGTCAGGGGACTGAAGCTTTCTTT CASRGQGTEAFF
TRBJ1-5 TRBV6-2/TRBV6-3 TRBD1 few TGTGCCAGCAGCCGACAGGGAAGAATCAATCAGCCCCAGCATTTT CASSRQGRINQPQHF
TRBJ2-7 TRBV6-2/TRBV6-3 TRBD1 NA TGTGCCAGCAGTTTTGGACAGGAGACATACGAGCAGTACTTC CASSFGQETYEQYF